This passage covers 5 T cell receptor beta chains from one sample sequenced in a study of shared clonotypes between healthy human individuals. The assay was immunoSEQ multiplex PCR, and TCRdb's table has in-frame clones only and misses some. This repertoire shows around 700,000 clones, less than 85% found once; its top ten account for more than 1.5%. The sequenced material came from memory CD4+ T cells sorted from blood. Specified subset: CD45RA-negative fraction. The receptors derive from a young woman in good health.

This clone was seen more than once but under ten times. CDR3 sequence (DNA): TGTGCCAGCAGTTACCGGTCAGCCGTAAGCTCCTACGAGCAGTACTTC. Its protein product is CASSYRSAVSSYEQYF. V and J are TRBV27 and TRBJ2-7, with unresolved D. This CDR3 is built from 16 residues. The germline V and J ends were trimmed by 4 bases and 0 bases, with 16 bases remaining between them. The germline CDR1 and CDR2 sequences are MNHEY and SMNVEV (reference sequence).

In nucleotides, the CDR3 is TGCAGCGTTGAATGGAGCTACAATGAGCAGTTCTTC. It is translated as CSVEWSYNEQFF. The chain employs TRBV29-1 and TRBJ2-1; D is unresolved. The CDR3 extends over 12 amino acids. V lost 2 bases, J lost 3 bases, and 5 bases lay in between. Germline V lookup: CDR1 SQVTM, CDR2 ANQGSEA.

This clone has just a few counts. CDR3: CASRSDGFEAFF. CDR3 nucleotide sequence: TGTGCCAGCAGATCCGACGGATTTGAAGCTTTCTTT. The chain links TRBV5-4 to TRBJ1-1; D gene ambiguous. The CDR3 consists of 12 residues. From germline, CDR1 is SGHNT and CDR2 YYREEE (reference sequence). V gave up 5 bases and J gave up 7 bases, with 12 bases separating them.

The chain combines TRBV19 with TRBJ2-4; D tentatively reads TRBD1 or TRBD2 (7 bases each). The CDR3 is made up of 15 amino acids. Trimming removed 9 bases at V and 4 bases at J, with 19 bases between. The germline CDR1 and CDR2 sequences are LNHDA and SQIVND (reference sequence). The CDR3 DNA is TGTGCCAGCGCCGATGGGCAGGGGGGGAAAAACATTCAGTACTTC. Its protein product is CASADGQGGKNIQYF.

In nucleotides, the CDR3 is TGTGCCAGTAATTTAGCGCCAAGCTCCTACAATGAGCAGTTCTTC. Its translation is CASNLAPSSYNEQFF. This chain connects TRBV19 to TRBJ2-1; a weak D match, TRBD2 (5 bases). Trimming shortened V by 7 bases and J by 0 bases, and 13 bases separated the two germline ends. CDR1 is LNHDA, CDR2 SQIVND, per germline (reference sequence). The CDR3 loop spans 15 amino acids.